Presented here are 22 T cell receptor beta chains from one specimen sequenced in a study of T cell responses to AZD1222 COVID-19 vaccine. Repertoires were generated with immunoSEQ multiplex PCR, while TCRdb's copy carries only in-frame clones and drops some. Altogether about 130,000 clones are present, about 85% being singletons, with the ten largest covering roughly 4%. Specimen: peripheral blood, collected on day 0 of AZD1222 vaccination. The receptors here all came from an adult in good health.

The chain is built from TRBV18 and TRBJ1-1; no reliable D call. Germline-derived CDR1 and CDR2 are KGHSH and LQKENI. The germline V and J ends were trimmed by 2 bases and 8 bases, with 9 bases remaining between them. The CDR3 contains 12 residues. CDR3 residues: CASSPSLGEAFF. The CDR3 coding sequence is TGTGCCAGCTCACCATCTTTGGGGGAAGCTTTCTTT.

The genes are TRBV19 and TRBJ1-1, with 7 bases lining up with TRBD1. Trimming removed 0 bases from V and 1 base from J; junction bases left unmatched: 8. The CDR3 loop spans 17 amino acids. CDR1 is LNHDA and CDR2 is SQIVND in the germline V gene (reference sequence). Here the CDR3 reads CASSIDFGQAWNTEAFF. The CDR3 nucleotides are TGTGCCAGTAGTATAGATTTCGGACAGGCATGGAACACTGAAGCTTTCTTT.

The chain couples TRBV2 to TRBJ2-1; TRBD2 matches at 7 bases. CDR1 is SNHLY and CDR2 is FYNNEI in the germline V gene. The CDR3 runs to 13 residues. V lost 3 bases to trimming and J lost 6 bases; unmatched junction nucleotides: 2. CDR3 coding DNA: TGTGCCAGCAGTGATTGGGGGGGCAATGAGCAGTTCTTC. This encodes CASSDWGGNEQFF.

This rearrangement joins TRBV28 to TRBJ2-3; D remains ambiguous. Germline-derived CDR1 and CDR2 are MDHEN and SYDVKM. The CDR3 has 13 amino acids. V was shortened by 5 bases and J by 4 bases, with 10 bases between the two germline ends. The CDR3 bases are TGTGCCAGCAGTCCCGCGTCGCCAGATACGCAGTATTTT. It specifies CASSPASPDTQYF.

CDR3 sequence (DNA): TGCGCCAGCAGCCGACAGGGTTGGACGGAGACCCAGTACTTC. Translation: CASSRQGWTETQYF. The V call is TRBV5-1, the J call TRBJ2-5; 7 nucleotides agree with TRBD1. After removal of 4 bases from V and 5 bases from J, the junction contained 8 bases not matched to a gene. Germline CDR1 and CDR2: SGHRS and YFSETQ. The CDR3 is 14 residues long.

The chain couples TRBV5-4 to TRBJ1-4; unclear D gene. Trimming cost V 0 bases and J 5 bases, with 11 bases left between them. The CDR3 is 15 residues long. CDR1 is SGHNT, CDR2 YYREEE, per germline (reference sequence). CDR3 coding DNA: TGTGCCAGCAGCTTGGAAGGCAGCTTAAATGAAAAACTGTTTTTT. It is translated as CASSLEGSLNEKLFF.

The V call is TRBV28, the J call TRBJ2-2, with D unresolved. The CDR3 runs 13 residues. V lost 3 bases and J lost 1, with 3 bases in between. CDR1 is MDHEN and CDR2 is SYDVKM in the germline V gene. This CDR3 reads CASSLRNTGELFF. The CDR3 bases are TGTGCCAGCAGTTTGCGGAACACCGGGGAGCTGTTTTTT. The full variable domain, in which reference TRBV28 and TRBJ2-2 provide the parts outside the CDR3, is DVKVTQSSRYLVKRTGEKVFLECVQDMDHENMFWYRQDPGLGLRLIYFSYDVKMKEKGDIPEGYSVSREKKERFSLILESASTNQTSMYLCASSLRNTGELFFGEGSRLTVL.

The V gene is TRBV7-2, the J gene TRBJ1-1, with TRBD1 as a possible D gene (5 bases). V lost 9 bases, J lost 5 bases, and 16 bases lay in between. From germline, CDR1 is SGHTA and CDR2 FQGNSA. The CDR3 is made up of 13 amino acids. The CDR3 coding sequence is TGTGCCAGTACTTCCAGGGTGGGGACTGAAGCTTTCTTT. Protein sequence: CASTSRVGTEAFF.

The rearrangement uses TRBV27 and TRBJ2-5, with a possible D match to TRBD1 (6 bases). Trimming removed 4 bases from V and 10 bases from J, with 10 bases in between. In germline, CDR1 is MNHEY, CDR2 SMNVEV (reference sequence). The length of the CDR3 is 11 residues. For the CDR3, the DNA is TGTGCCAGCAGTTCCGGGACACTCCAGTACTTC. It encodes CASSSGTLQYF.

This clone was recorded once. V and J are TRBV24-1 and TRBJ2-7; 8 bases are shared with TRBD1. The germline gives CDR1 KGHDR, CDR2 SFDVKD. Unmatched junction bases numbered 10, after V lost 3 bases and J lost 7 bases. This CDR3 contains 15 residues. The CDR3 loop reads CATSDPRRGTGEQYF. In nucleotides, the CDR3 is TGTGCCACCAGTGATCCCCGTCGGGGGACAGGTGAGCAGTACTTC.

The chain joins TRBV27 to TRBJ2-3; perhaps TRBD2 as D (6 bases). The CDR3 is 14 residues long. The germline V gene encodes CDR1 MNHEY and CDR2 SMNVEV (reference sequence). V was shortened by 8 bases and J by 0 bases, with 12 bases between the two germline ends. CDR3 sequence (DNA): TGTGCCAGCGCGGGACTCGGTAGCACAGATACGCAGTATTTT. Protein: CASAGLGSTDTQYF.

The V call is TRBV10-2, the J call TRBJ1-1, with 8 bases lining up with TRBD1. CDR1 and CDR2 from the germline V gene are WSHSY and SAAADI. The ends lost 7 bases at V and 5 bases at J; junction bases unmatched: 6. There are 13 residues in the CDR3. The CDR3 DNA follows: TGCGCCAGCACCTTTACAGGGGGGACTGAAGCTTTCTTT. Its translation: CASTFTGGTEAFF.

The gene calls are TRBV19 and TRBJ1-1; TRBD1 is a possible D gene (6 bases). Germline CDR1 is LNHDA and CDR2 is SQIVND (reference sequence). V was pared by 8 bases and J by 5 bases, with 21 bases between. This CDR3 spans 15 amino acids. This CDR3 is CASDRGRGPGTEAFF. The CDR3 DNA sequence: TGTGCCAGTGATCGGGGGCGGGGGCCGGGGACTGAAGCTTTCTTT.

J is TRBJ2-3 and V is TRBV7-2; TRBD2 matches at 11 bases. Germline values: CDR1 SGHTA, CDR2 FQGNSA. The CDR3 extends over 16 amino acids. Trimming took 3 bases from V and 1 from J; bases not matched to a gene: 3. The CDR3 sequence: CASSLETSGGTDTQYF. DNA for the CDR3: TGTGCCAGCAGCTTGGAGACTAGCGGGGGCACAGATACGCAGTATTTT.

The CDR3 sequence is CASSWAAGGNYEQYF. CDR3 DNA: TGTGCCAGCAGCTGGGCCGCGGGGGGAAACTACGAGCAGTACTTC. The V gene is TRBV7-3, the J gene TRBJ2-7; 8 bases fit TRBD2. This CDR3 is 15 amino acids long. Trimming at V came to 4 bases and at J to 3 bases, leaving 8 bases not matched to a gene. Germline CDR1 is SGHTA and CDR2 is FQGTGA.

This chain links TRBV30 with TRBJ1-1; D is unresolved. The CDR3 has 14 amino acids. Trimming removed 1 base from V and 1 base from J, with 10 bases in between. Germline lookup yields CDR1 GTSNPN and CDR2 SVGIG (reference sequence). DNA for the CDR3: TGTGCCTGGAGTGAAGGACGGGAGAACACTGAAGCTTTCTTT. This gives the protein CAWSEGRENTEAFF.

V is TRBV27 and J is TRBJ2-7; 11 nucleotides match TRBD1. Looked up from germline, CDR1 is MNHEY and CDR2 is SMNVEV (reference sequence). CDR3 size: 14 residues. V was pared by 6 bases and J by 3 bases, with 4 bases of the junction left unmatched. The DNA of the CDR3 is TGTGCCAGCAGCCCCGGGACAGGGGGCTACGAGCAGTACTTC. Translation: CASSPGTGGYEQYF.

This rearrangement joins TRBV19 to TRBJ1-4; D gene unclear. In germline, CDR1 is LNHDA, CDR2 SQIVND (reference sequence). V lost 3 bases and J 0 bases, leaving 8 bases between the germline ends. The CDR3 consists of 15 residues. Here the CDR3 DNA reads TGTGCCAGTAGTATCAGCAGTGCAACTAATGAAAAACTGTTTTTT. It codes for CASSISSATNEKLFF.

The sample holds one count of this clone. CDR3 in amino acids: CASRTSSGSYQETQYF. The CDR3 DNA reads TGTGCCAGCAGGACCTCTAGCGGGAGTTACCAAGAGACCCAGTACTTC. This chain connects TRBV25-1 to TRBJ2-5; 10 nucleotides align to TRBD2. The J segment lost 0 bases and the V segment lost 6 bases, leaving 7 bases of the junction unmatched. The CDR3 covers 16 residues. Germline V lookup: CDR1 MGHDK, CDR2 SYGVNS.

The chain has TRBV24-1 and TRBJ1-1, with a possible D match to TRBD1 (6 bases). The CDR3 extends over 12 amino acids. V lost 9 bases to trimming and J lost 5 bases, with 12 bases between them. The germline V gene has CDR1 KGHDR and CDR2 SFDVKD. CDR3 sequence reads: CATAGAGTEAFF. DNA of the CDR3: TGTGCCACCGCGGGGGCTGGGACTGAAGCTTTCTTT.

This sequence joins TRBV9 and TRBJ1-6, with D hard to call. Germline-derived CDR1 and CDR2 are SGDLS and YYNGEE. The CDR3 is 16 residues long. Trimming took off 2 bases at V and 8 bases at J, with 17 bases between the two ends. The DNA of the CDR3 is TGTGCCAGCAGCGTTTCTTCGAGACCCAGTGATTCACCCCTCCACTTT. Amino acids: CASSVSSRPSDSPLHF.

The chain joins TRBV18 to TRBJ2-3, with D hard to call. In germline, CDR1 is KGHSH, CDR2 LQKENI. V was cut by 3 bases and J by 0 bases, with 10 bases left in between. The CDR3 covers 15 residues. CDR3 sequence: CASSPSFRSTDTQYF. In DNA form, the CDR3 reads TGTGCCAGCTCACCGTCATTTCGTAGCACAGATACGCAGTATTTT.